The 6 T cell receptor beta chains listed next were all sequenced from one sample in a study of T-cell reconstitution after alpha-beta-depleted transplantation in children. A TCRbeta library incorporating unique molecular identifiers was prepared. TCRdb used MiXCR to reprocess the PCR reads, holding one entry per CDR3 protein. The data hold around 370,000 distinct CDR3 sequences, with about a tenth observed a single time. The material sequenced was PBMCs from the stem cell graft donor, taken from the stem cell graft. These receptors all come from a human donor who donated a stem cell graft to a child with acute lymphoblastic leukemia.

The V gene is TRBV25-1, the J gene TRBJ1-1, with TRBD1 matching 8 bases. CDR3 size: 12 residues. The junction had 1 base not matched to a gene; V was cut back by 3 bases and J by 7 bases. Germline CDR1 MGHDK, CDR2 SYGVNS. CDR3 protein: CASSDRGREAFF. CDR3 DNA sequence: TGTGCCAGCAGTGACAGGGGGCGTGAAGCTTTCTTT. The entire variable domain, with the rest obtained from reference TRBV25-1 and TRBJ1-1, is as follows: EADIYQTPRYLVIGTGKKITLECSQTMGHDKMYWYQQDPGMELHLIHYSYGVNSTEKGDLSSESTVSRIRTEHFPLTLESARPSHTSQYLCASSDRGREAFFGQGTRLTVV.

Only a few counts were recorded for this clonotype. The chain is built from TRBV4-3 and TRBJ2-7, with D uncertain. V lost 0 bases and J 2 bases, leaving 8 bases between the germline ends. This CDR3 spans 14 amino acids. Germline values: CDR1 LGHNA, CDR2 YSLEER. CDR3 in DNA: TGCGCCAGCAGCCAAGATGGCCAAGCCTACGAGCAGTACTTC. Translating gives CASSQDGQAYEQYF.

Only a few counts were recorded for this clonotype. This chain uses TRBV15 with TRBJ1-5, with a tentative D call TRBD1 (6 bases). Germline-derived CDR1 and CDR2 are LNHNV and YYDKDF (reference sequence). Trimming shortened V by 10 bases and J by 6 bases, and 16 bases separated the two germline ends. The CDR3 has 13 amino acids. The CDR3 DNA reads as TGTGCCATCTCCCGGGACATCGGTCAGCCCCAGCATTTT. Its translation: CAISRDIGQPQHF.

This clonotype came up once. The V and J genes are TRBV12-3 or TRBV12-4 and TRBJ1-3; D is perhaps TRBD1 (5 bases). This CDR3 has 17 residues. V was trimmed by 4 bases and J by 0 bases, leaving 16 bases between them. Here the CDR3 DNA reads TGTGCCAGCAGTTCTTTTGGACACGCCGTCTCTGGAAACACCATATATTTT. Its translation: CASSSFGHAVSGNTIYF.

This clonotype was found many times. The chain links TRBV11-1 to TRBJ2-5; D is perhaps TRBD2 (6 bases). Trimming stripped 3 bases from V and 3 bases from J, with 26 bases between. Germline assignment: CDR1 SGHAT and CDR2 FQDESV (reference sequence). The CDR3 sequence is 19 residues long. This chain's CDR3 is CASSFSIRGGASAEETQYF. The CDR3 DNA follows: TGTGCCAGCAGCTTTTCTATTCGGGGCGGGGCTAGCGCAGAAGAGACCCAGTACTTC.

V and J are TRBV12-3 or TRBV12-4 and TRBJ1-1; no definite D call. This CDR3 has 14 residues. With 6 bases removed from V and 0 bases from J, the gap between germline ends came to 11 bases. This CDR3 is CASSPGRLNTEAFF. DNA of the CDR3: TGTGCCAGCAGCCCGGGGAGGCTGAACACTGAAGCTTTCTTT.